This T cell receptor (beta chain) was identified in a study of immune evolution from preneoplasia to lung adenocarcinoma. With 7 bases removed from V and 8 bases from J, the gap between germline ends came to 12 bases. The length of the CDR3 is 11 residues. Germline V gene sequence: CDR1 SQVTM, CDR2 ANQGSEA. Assay: immunoSEQ multiplex PCR; the TCRdb copy retains only in-frame clones and omits some. The sample contains approximately 4,300 clones, 70% to 90% of which appear only once. Histologic diagnosis was independently verified by two lung pathologists. Sequenced sample: FFPE lung adenocarcinoma in situ tissue. The chain is built from TRBV29-1 and TRBJ2-1; the D gene is possibly TRBD1 (5 bases). The sequence came from a person between 60 and 80 years old with lung adenocarcinoma. The CDR3 loop is CSATVWDEQFF. DNA of the CDR3: TGCAGCGCGACAGTTTGGGATGAGCAGTTCTTC.